This T cell receptor (beta chain) was recorded in a study of cytomegalovirus exposure and HLA in healthy donors. With respect to this clone: Its antigen remains unidentified.

Points from the study as a whole: In vitro testing confirmed a few CMV-associated chains as specific for CMV antigens. The study listed about 150 cytomegalovirus-associated TCR beta chains.

Trimming took 4 bases from V and 9 from J, leaving 18 bases between them. Germline CDR1 reads SGHTA; CDR2 reads FQGTGA. The CDR3 runs to 14 residues. Researchers ran the PCR with 60 Vbeta and 13 Jbeta primers. The table came from immunoSEQ multiplex PCR; TCRdb's copy has only in-frame clones and leaves some out. The sample lists roughly 140,000 clones; 85% were seen once. Sequencing was carried out using PBMCs. This sequence originates from a woman aged 18-35 years in good health and CMV-seronegative. V usage is TRBV7-3 and J usage is TRBJ1-1, with no clear D. The CDR3 DNA reads as TGTGCCAGCAGCTCCCTCGGTCCTTCCTCCAAAGCTTTCTTT. Protein sequence: CASSSLGPSSKAFF.